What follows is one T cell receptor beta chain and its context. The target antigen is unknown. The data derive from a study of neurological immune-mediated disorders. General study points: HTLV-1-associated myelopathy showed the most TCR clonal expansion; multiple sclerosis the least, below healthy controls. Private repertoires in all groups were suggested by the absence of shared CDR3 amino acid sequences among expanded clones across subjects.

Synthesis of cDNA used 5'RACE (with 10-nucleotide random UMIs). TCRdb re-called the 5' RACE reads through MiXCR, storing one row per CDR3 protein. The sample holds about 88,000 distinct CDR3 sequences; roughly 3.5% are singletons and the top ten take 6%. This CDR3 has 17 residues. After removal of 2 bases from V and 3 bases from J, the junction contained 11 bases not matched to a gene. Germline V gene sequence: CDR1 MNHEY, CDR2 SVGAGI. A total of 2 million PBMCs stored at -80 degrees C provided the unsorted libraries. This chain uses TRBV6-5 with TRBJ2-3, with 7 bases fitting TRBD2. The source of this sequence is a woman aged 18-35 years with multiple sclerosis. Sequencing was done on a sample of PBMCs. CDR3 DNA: TGTGCCAGCAGTTACCAGTCCCTGCGGGGGAAGACAGATACGCAGTATTTT. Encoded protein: CASSYQSLRGKTDTQYF.